This record looks at one T cell receptor beta chain sequence and its context. Its antigen is unidentified. Germline V gives CDR1 SGDLS, CDR2 YYNGEE. V gave up 4 bases and J gave up 7 bases; unmatched junction bases: 9. This CDR3 region has 14 residues. The sample belongs to a study of cytomegalovirus exposure and HLA in healthy donors. Study-wide results and caveats: The productive fraction for most TCR beta V segments was about 87% or about 30% in an earlier analysis. Across all donors, roughly uniform sequencing depth was an assumption of the presence/absence analyses.

Primers for the PCR totalled 60 Vbeta and 13 Jbeta. Measured with immunoSEQ multiplex PCR; TCRdb has only the in-frame clones, and not every one. This sample has roughly 99,000 clones; more than 75% occur once, and the top ten carry 3% to 4%. The chain carries TRBV9 and TRBJ2-7; TRBD1 matches at 9 bases. The sample comprised PBMCs. This clonotype originated in a woman aged 40 to 55 in good health and CMV-seronegative. CDR3 nucleotides: TGTGCCAGCAGCATGGGACAGGGTTATGGTGAGCAGTACTTC. It translates to CASSMGQGYGEQYF.